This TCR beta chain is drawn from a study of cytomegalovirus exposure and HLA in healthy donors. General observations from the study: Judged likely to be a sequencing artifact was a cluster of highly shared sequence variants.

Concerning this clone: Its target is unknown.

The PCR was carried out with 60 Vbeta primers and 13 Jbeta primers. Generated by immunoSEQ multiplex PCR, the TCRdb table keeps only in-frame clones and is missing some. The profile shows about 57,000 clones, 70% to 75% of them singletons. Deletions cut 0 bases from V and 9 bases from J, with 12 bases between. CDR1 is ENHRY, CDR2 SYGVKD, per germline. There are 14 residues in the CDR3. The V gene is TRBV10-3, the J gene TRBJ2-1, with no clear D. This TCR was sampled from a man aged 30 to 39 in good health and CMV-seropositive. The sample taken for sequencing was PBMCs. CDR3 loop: CAISESGVSGEQFF. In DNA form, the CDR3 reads TGTGCCATCAGTGAGTCCGGTGTTTCCGGTGAGCAGTTCTTC.